These 15 T cell receptor beta chains were sequenced from one sample in a study of long-term antiretroviral therapy in people with HIV. Samples were assayed with immunoSEQ v3.0 at survey level. The repertoire was sequenced with immunoSEQ multiplex PCR; TCRdb's copy has only in-frame clones and lacks some. In the table there are under 50,000 clones, approximately 89% of which are singletons. The input for sequencing was unsorted PBMCs, taken 3.1 years after starting antiretroviral therapy. These receptors originate from a woman aged 45-65 years with HIV.

The rearrangement joins TRBV5-1 to TRBJ1-3, with no clear D. CDR1 and CDR2 (germline): SGHRS, YFSETQ. The V gene lost 0 bases and the J gene lost 6 bases, with 16 bases spanning the gap. This CDR3 comprises 16 residues. DNA for the CDR3: TGCGCCAGCAGCTTGGATAGCTCCGGAGGAAAAAACACCATATATTTT. This encodes CASSLDSSGGKNTIYF. Based on the CDR3 plus reference TRBV5-1 and TRBJ1-3, the full variable domain is KAGVTQTPRYLIKTRGQQVTLSCSPISGHRSVSWYQQTPGQGLQFLFEYFSETQRNKGNFPGRFSGRQFSNSRSEMNVSTLELGDSALYLCASSLDSSGGKNTIYFGEGSWLTVV.

Comments on this clone: Other DNA sequences within the sample encode an identical CDR3. This chain connects TRBV19 to TRBJ1-1; D is undetermined. CDR1 is LNHDA and CDR2 is SQIVND in the germline V gene (reference sequence). The CDR3 contains 15 residues. Trimming pared 4 bases from V and 6 bases from J, leaving 18 bases between. The CDR3 is CASSTRTELAAEAFF. CDR3 DNA: TGTGCCAGTAGTACCCGAACTGAGTTGGCCGCTGAAGCTTTCTTT.

The chain is built from TRBV9 and TRBJ2-7, with 8 bases lining up with TRBD2. The CDR3 has 15 amino acids. Germline V gene data show CDR1 as SGDLS and CDR2 as YYNGEE. V lost 3 bases to trimming and J lost 4 bases; unmatched junction nucleotides: 9. CDR3 nucleotides: TGTGCCAGCAGCGAGAAACCGGGACTAGGGTACGAGCAGTACTTC. It translates to CASSEKPGLGYEQYF. Full variable domain (missing parts from reference TRBV9 and TRBJ2-7): DSGVTQTPKHLITATGQRVTLRCSPRSGDLSVYWYQQSLDQGLQFLIQYYNGEERAKGNILERFSAQQFPDLHSELNLSSLELGDSALYFCASSEKPGLGYEQYFGPGTRLTVT.

The rearrangement links TRBV29-1 to TRBJ2-6; D is tentatively TRBD1 or TRBD2 (6 bases each). Trimming removed 4 bases from V and 6 bases from J, with 13 bases in between. Germline-derived CDR1 and CDR2 are SQVTM and ANQGSEA. This CDR3 is built from 14 residues. The CDR3 reads CSVAGGAEANVLTF. CDR3 coding DNA: TGCAGCGTTGCCGGGGGCGCAGAGGCCAACGTCCTGACTTTC. Filled out from reference TRBV29-1 and TRBJ2-6, the complete variable domain reads SAVISQKPSRDICQRGTSLTIQCQVDSQVTMMFWYRQQPGQSLTLIATANQGSEATYESGFVIDKFPISRPNLTFSTLTVSNMSPEDSSIYLCSVAGGAEANVLTFGAGSRLTVL.

This chain connects TRBV7-3 to TRBJ2-3; the match to TRBD1 covers 7 bases. Germline lookup yields CDR1 SGHTA and CDR2 FQGTGA. V dropped 1 base and J dropped 3; count of bases not matched to a gene: 4. The length of the CDR3 is 15 residues. CDR3 loop: CASSLNRGETDTQYF. CDR3 nucleotides: TGTGCCAGCAGCTTAAACAGGGGCGAGACAGATACGCAGTATTTT.

The rearrangement joins TRBV6-5 to TRBJ1-2, with a tentative D call TRBD1 (5 bases). V was cut by 2 bases and J by 1 base, with 11 bases left in between. This CDR3 spans 15 amino acids. Germline lookup yields CDR1 MNHEY and CDR2 SVGAGI. The DNA for the CDR3 is TGTGCCAGCAGTTACCTAACTGGGGGTAACTATGGCTACACCTTC. Protein sequence: CASSYLTGGNYGYTF.

A single count supports this clone. The chain joins TRBV29-1 to TRBJ2-5; 9 bases map to TRBD2. Germline V gives CDR1 SQVTM, CDR2 ANQGSEA. CDR3 length: 16 amino acids. V dropped 1 base and J dropped 4; count of bases not matched to a gene: 10. The CDR3 nucleotides are TGCAGCGTTGAAGTTCTAGCGGGGAGGGCGGGAGAGACCCAGTACTTC. It translates to CSVEVLAGRAGETQYF.

The V gene is TRBV19, the J gene TRBJ2-7; TRBD2 matches 12 bases. Trimming cost V 4 bases and J 2 bases; bases outside gene matches: 3. The CDR3 is 15 amino acids. CDR1 is LNHDA, CDR2 SQIVND, per germline (reference sequence). CDR3 in DNA: TGTGCCAGTAGTAGCCCTAGCGGGGGGGCCTACGAGCAGTACTTC. Its translation: CASSSPSGGAYEQYF.

The chain uses TRBV9 and TRBJ1-1; maybe TRBD1 (5 bases). CDR3 size: 17 residues. The ends were cut back, 1 base at V and 1 base at J, with 17 bases in the middle. The germline V gene encodes CDR1 SGDLS and CDR2 YYNGEE. This chain's CDR3 is CASSVRPGPGGNTEAFF. The CDR3 DNA follows: TGTGCCAGCAGCGTACGGCCAGGGCCAGGAGGGAACACTGAAGCTTTCTTT.

This chain joins TRBV30 and TRBJ1-2, with D unresolved. Trimming left V 8 bases short and J 5 bases short, with 18 bases between. Germline V CDR1 and CDR2: GTSNPN, SVGIG (reference sequence). The CDR3 extends over 13 amino acids. The CDR3 coding sequence is TGTGCCCAAGGGCGTTCCAGTAGGTATGGCTACACCTTC. It is translated as CAQGRSSRYGYTF. Drawing the rest from reference TRBV30 and TRBJ1-2, the complete variable domain is SQTIHQWPATLVQPVGSPLSLECTVEGTSNPNLYWYRQAAGRGLQLLFYSVGIGQISSEVPQNLSASRPQDRQFILSSKKLLLSDSGFYLCAQGRSSRYGYTFGSGTRLTVV.

The chain employs TRBV20-1 and TRBJ2-3, with D unresolved. The CDR3 length is 11 residues. Deletions cut 6 bases from V and 0 bases from J, with 4 bases between. CDR1 and CDR2 from the germline V gene are DFQATT and SNEGSKA (reference sequence). Written as DNA, the CDR3 is TGCAGTGCATCTAGCACAGATACGCAGTATTTT. This sequence encodes CSASSTDTQYF.

The gene calls are TRBV30 and TRBJ2-1; a weak D match, TRBD1 (6 bases). Germline V gives CDR1 GTSNPN, CDR2 SVGIG (reference sequence). V was cut by 5 bases and J by 0 bases, with 8 bases left in between. This CDR3 region has 13 residues. CDR3 sequence reads: CAWDRRSYNEQFF. As DNA, the CDR3 is TGTGCCTGGGACAGGCGCTCCTACAATGAGCAGTTCTTC.

The rearrangement links TRBV4-1 to TRBJ2-7; D might be TRBD2 (6 bases). The CDR3 sequence is 16 residues long. Germline values: CDR1 MGHRA, CDR2 YSYEKL. V lost 2 bases and J lost 2, with 16 bases in between. The CDR3, as DNA: TGCGCCAGCAGCCAACAAATCGGGACTGCAACCTACGAGCAGTACTTC. Encoded protein: CASSQQIGTATYEQYF.

The CDR3: CASTDLPLEGRVAFF. The CDR3 DNA is TGTGCCAGCACTGACCTACCCCTTGAGGGGCGGGTAGCTTTCTTT. The chain has TRBV27 and TRBJ1-1; a possible D gene is TRBD1 (5 bases). The CDR3 covers 15 residues. Looked up from germline, CDR1 is MNHEY and CDR2 is SMNVEV (reference sequence). The V end was cut by 7 bases, the J end by 10 bases, with 25 bases between.

The chain has TRBV18 and TRBJ2-3; the D is unclear. Trimming removed 2 bases from V and 4 bases from J, with 4 bases in between. Per germline, CDR1 KGHSH and CDR2 LQKENI. CDR3 length: 12 residues. The CDR3 nucleotides read TGTGCCAGCTCACCAGATCCAGATACGCAGTATTTT. It codes for CASSPDPDTQYF.